The clone carrying this TCR beta chain appeared a few times. No antigen is known for it. The entry originates in a study of human T cells and chemical hapten exposure. Broader study findings: High-frequency TCRs, those above 1 in 1000, stayed the same after DPC sensitization. Among expanded TCRs, significantly more large CDR3 similarity clusters formed than among controls.

There are 16 residues in the CDR3. Germline V gives CDR1 SGHVS, CDR2 FQNEAQ. Germline trimming cut 1 base from V and 10 bases from J; bases unmatched to any gene: 13. Time point here: patch test 2, 6 weeks after DPC sensitization. Noted treatment: therapeutic diphenylcyclopropenone sensitization with weekly scalp DPC. Patch tests were applied only after blood draws. TCRdb reprocessed the RACE reads via MiXCR and lists one record per CDR3 protein. This table has tens of thousands of distinct CDR3 sequences, less than 4% appearing once. The rearrangement links TRBV7-8 to TRBJ2-1, with TRBD2 identical over 7 bases. The clonotype was recovered from a man aged 35 to 55 with alopecia areata. Some clones in this sample may be carry-over from other donors' samples. The source material was whole blood, sampled in connection with sensitization to the hapten diphenylcyclopropenone (DPC). The CDR3 protein is CASSLGTGTTFGEQFF. CDR3 in DNA: TGTGCCAGCAGCTTAGGCACCGGGACTACCTTTGGGGAGCAGTTCTTC.